The 23 T cell receptor beta chains below come from one sample, sequenced in a study of long-term antiretroviral therapy in people with HIV. The libraries were made with immunoSEQ v3.0 at survey level. This table comes from immunoSEQ multiplex PCR, and its TCRdb copy is limited to in-frame clones, with some not included. This table holds 28,000 or so clones, roughly 78% found once. Here the sequenced sample was unsorted PBMCs, taken 1.5 years before starting antiretroviral therapy. The source is a man younger than 30 with HIV.

The V gene is TRBV6-5, the J gene TRBJ1-3, with no clear D. This CDR3 contains 15 residues. Germline V lookup: CDR1 MNHEY, CDR2 SVGAGI. Deletions cut 0 bases from V and 2 bases from J, with 8 bases between. CDR3 coding DNA: TGTGCCAGCAGTTACTCGGGCAGACCTGGAAACACCATATATTTT. It yields the protein CASSYSGRPGNTIYF.

The chain employs TRBV7-2 and TRBJ2-7; D perhaps matches TRBD1 (6 bases). The germline V and J ends were trimmed by 2 bases and 3 bases, with 17 bases remaining between them. CDR1 is SGHTA, CDR2 FQGNSA, per germline. There are 16 residues in the CDR3. In DNA form, the CDR3 reads TGTGCCAGCAGCTTATTGGAATGGACAGCAGACTACGAGCAGTACTTC. As protein: CASSLLEWTADYEQYF.

V is TRBV15 and J is TRBJ2-5, with D perhaps matching TRBD1 (5 bases). Germline V gene sequence: CDR1 LNHNV, CDR2 YYDKDF (reference sequence). The CDR3 contains 16 residues. Trimming cost V 0 bases and J 5 bases, with 16 bases left between them. CDR3 sequence reads: CATSRERTPGWETQYF. CDR3 nucleotides: TGTGCCACCAGCAGAGAAAGGACACCGGGTTGGGAGACCCAGTACTTC.

J is TRBJ2-5 and V is TRBV10-3; 7 bases are shared with TRBD1. V lost 2 bases, J lost 4 bases, and 7 bases stayed unmatched. CDR1 and CDR2 (germline): ENHRY, SYGVKD. This CDR3 is 15 amino acids long. For the CDR3, the DNA is TGTGCCATCAGTGAGGAGGGGGCGCTCCCAGAGACCCAGTACTTC. Encoded protein: CAISEEGALPETQYF.

The chain links TRBV30 to TRBJ2-2; 9 nucleotides line up with TRBD2. CDR1 and CDR2 (germline): GTSNPN, SVGIG (reference sequence). The length of the CDR3 is 16 residues. V gave up 3 bases and J gave up 7 bases; unmatched junction bases: 12. In DNA, the CDR3 is TGTGCCTGGAGCCCTCGGGCGGGGGGGCCGTACGGGGAGCTGTTTTTT. Translated, it gives CAWSPRAGGPYGELFF.

The chain has TRBV7-2 and TRBJ1-4, with TRBD1 matching over 8 bases. J gave up 6 bases and V 1 base, and 7 bases lay outside the gene matches. The CDR3 is made up of 16 amino acids. CDR1 SGHTA and CDR2 FQGNSA come from the germline V gene. CDR3 sequence reads: CASSLVGQGAYEKLFF. The CDR3 DNA sequence: TGTGCCAGCAGCTTAGTAGGTCAGGGGGCGTATGAAAAACTGTTTTTT.

The chain carries TRBV25-1 and TRBJ2-7; D may be TRBD1 or TRBD2 (5 bases each). The CDR3 is 16 amino acids. The V end lost 5 bases, the J end lost 0 bases, and 17 bases lay between the germline ends. Germline CDR1 and CDR2: MGHDK and SYGVNS. As DNA, the CDR3 is TGTGCCAGCAGTCCGACCGGGACGAAAAGCTCCTACGAGCAGTACTTC. Protein: CASSPTGTKSSYEQYF.

This clone was recorded only once. The chain combines TRBV5-6 with TRBJ1-1; D is unresolved. Germline assignment: CDR1 SGHDT and CDR2 YYEEEE. Between the trimmed V and J ends, which lost 4 bases and 4 bases, there was a span of 14 bases. The CDR3 has 14 residues. The CDR3 here is CASSPGSASTEAFF. The CDR3 DNA sequence: TGTGCCAGCAGCCCCGGGAGTGCGAGCACTGAAGCTTTCTTT. The variable domain in full, with the rest retrieved from reference TRBV5-6 and TRBJ1-1, is DAGVTQSPTHLIKTRGQQVTLRCSPKSGHDTVSWYQQALGQGPQFIFQYYEEEERQRGNFPDRFSGHQFPNYSSELNVNALLLGDSALYLCASSPGSASTEAFFGQGTRLTVV.

This clone has just a few counts. The chain has TRBV10-3 and TRBJ1-5; TRBD1 might be the D (6 bases). Trimming removed 2 bases from V and 5 bases from J, with 10 bases in between. The germline V gene encodes CDR1 ENHRY and CDR2 SYGVKD. This CDR3 is built from 14 residues. The chain's CDR3 is CAISEGGGDQPQHF. The CDR3 region has the DNA TGTGCCATCAGTGAGGGTGGGGGCGATCAGCCCCAGCATTTT.

The rearrangement uses TRBV4-1 and TRBJ2-2; the D call may be TRBD1 or TRBD2 (5 bases each). CDR1 MGHRA and CDR2 YSYEKL come from the germline V gene. Trimming removed 6 bases from V and 1 base from J, with 9 bases in between. The CDR3 has 14 amino acids. CDR3 residues: CASRLGQNTGELFF. The CDR3 DNA sequence: TGCGCCAGCAGACTAGGACAGAACACCGGGGAGCTGTTTTTT.

The rearrangement joins TRBV11-3 to TRBJ1-1, with D tentatively TRBD1 (5 bases). The CDR3 is 13 residues long. V lost 5 bases to trimming and J lost 11 bases, with 18 bases between them. Germline CDR1 and CDR2: SGHNT and YENEEA. CDR3 sequence: CASSPTTGTGAFF. The CDR3 region has the DNA TGTGCCAGCAGCCCTACGACCGGGACTGGGGCTTTCTTT.

The chain links TRBV7-2 to TRBJ2-7; D is possibly TRBD1 or TRBD2 (5 bases each). The CDR3 contains 12 residues. V was clipped by 3 bases and J by 7 bases, with 10 bases between them. Germline assignment: CDR1 SGHTA and CDR2 FQGNSA. CDR3 DNA sequence: TGTGCCAGCAGCTTTGCCGGGACGGAGCAGTACTTC. It encodes CASSFAGTEQYF. The full variable domain, its missing parts supplied by reference TRBV7-2 and TRBJ2-7, is GAGVSQSPSNKVTEKGKDVELRCDPISGHTALYWYRQSLGQGLEFLIYFQGNSAPDKSGLPSDRFSAERTGGSVSTLTIQRTQQEDSAVYLCASSFAGTEQYFGPGTRLTVT.

The chain couples TRBV6-4 to TRBJ1-1, with D unresolved. The germline V gene encodes CDR1 MRHNA and CDR2 SNTAGT. The CDR3 sequence is 14 residues long. The V gene lost 4 bases and the J gene lost 8 bases, with 17 bases spanning the gap. The CDR3 loop reads CASSALGSPKEAFF. The CDR3 region has the DNA TGTGCCAGCAGTGCTTTAGGCAGTCCCAAGGAAGCTTTCTTT.

This clone was found a few times. The chain joins TRBV7-2 to TRBJ1-4; D ambiguous. This CDR3 comprises 14 residues. Germline values: CDR1 SGHTA, CDR2 FQGNSA. V gave up 2 bases and J gave up 4 bases, with 8 bases separating them. CDR3 in amino acids: CASSLSAGNEKLFF. The CDR3 DNA is TGTGCCAGCAGCTTATCCGCCGGTAATGAAAAACTGTTTTTT.

The chain carries TRBV7-8 and TRBJ2-3; 9 bases match TRBD2. CDR1 and CDR2 from the germline V gene are SGHVS and FQNEAQ. This CDR3 comprises 17 residues. After removal of 4 bases from V and 4 bases from J, the junction contained 12 bases not matched to a gene. Here the CDR3 reads CASSSPRGGRAADTQYF. CDR3 DNA: TGTGCCAGCAGCTCCCCGAGGGGCGGGAGGGCCGCAGATACGCAGTATTTT. Full variable domain (missing parts from reference TRBV7-8 and TRBJ2-3): GAGVSQSPRYKVAKRGQDVALRCDPISGHVSLFWYQQALGQGPEFLTYFQNEAQLDKSGLPSDRFFAERPEGSVSTLKIQRTQQEDSAVYLCASSSPRGGRAADTQYFGPGTRLTVL.

V gene TRBV6-1 combines with J gene TRBJ2-2; tentatively, D is TRBD1 (9 bases). Germline loops: CDR1 MNHNS, CDR2 SASEGT. V gave up 6 bases and J gave up 13 bases, with 21 bases separating them. The CDR3 extends over 14 amino acids. CDR3 amino acids: CASRVTGGGGWLFF. CDR3 sequence (DNA): TGTGCCAGCAGAGTAACAGGGGGCGGGGGGTGGCTGTTTTTT.

V is TRBV5-5 and J is TRBJ1-3; D may be TRBD1 (5 bases). Germline assignment: CDR1 SGHKS and CDR2 YYEKEE (reference sequence). Trimming left V 4 bases short and J 6 bases short, with 20 bases between. The CDR3 has 16 amino acids. The CDR3 region is CASSPPLGQRQNTIYF. The CDR3 DNA follows: TGTGCCAGCAGCCCCCCGTTGGGGCAGAGACAAAACACCATATATTTT.

This clone was counted a single time. The genes are TRBV7-8 and TRBJ1-5, with D possibly TRBD1 on 6 matching bases. Between the trimmed V and J ends, which lost 1 base and 10 bases, there was a span of 20 bases. Germline lookup yields CDR1 SGHVS and CDR2 FQNEAQ. The CDR3 runs 16 residues. CDR3 loop: CASSLGSSGAFYPQHF. DNA for the CDR3: TGTGCCAGCAGCTTAGGAAGCTCGGGGGCTTTTTACCCCCAGCATTTT.

V and J are TRBV9 and TRBJ1-2, with TRBD1 matching over 8 bases. J lost 8 bases, V lost 3 bases, and 3 bases had no gene match. CDR1 SGDLS and CDR2 YYNGEE come from the germline V gene. The CDR3 has 12 residues. CDR3 sequence: CASSGQGYGYTF. The DNA of the CDR3 is TGTGCCAGCAGCGGACAGGGGTACGGCTACACCTTC.

This clone was found a few times. The V gene is TRBV2, the J gene TRBJ2-3; D is unresolved. V lost 4 bases and J lost 0, with 11 bases in between. The germline gives CDR1 SNHLY, CDR2 FYNNEI. The CDR3 is 15 amino acids. The CDR3 DNA follows: TGTGCCAGCAGTGTGGTTCCCCCTAGCACAGATACGCAGTATTTT. It specifies CASSVVPPSTDTQYF.

This chain links TRBV19 with TRBJ1-4; D gene ambiguous. Trimming pared 7 bases from V and 0 bases from J, leaving 15 bases between. This CDR3 has 16 amino acids. Germline-derived CDR1 and CDR2 are LNHDA and SQIVND (reference sequence). DNA of the CDR3: TGTGCCAGTAATAAATTCCGGGGAGCAACTAATGAAAAACTGTTTTTT. As protein: CASNKFRGATNEKLFF. The full variable domain, completed using reference TRBV19 and TRBJ1-4, is DGGITQSPKYLFRKEGQNVTLSCEQNLNHDAMYWYRQDPGQGLRLIYYSQIVNDFQKGDIAEGYSVSREKKESFPLTVTSAQKNPTAFYLCASNKFRGATNEKLFFGSGTQLSVL.

The chain employs TRBV19 and TRBJ2-2, with TRBD2 matching over 10 bases. Trimming cost V 5 bases and J 3 bases; bases outside gene matches: 6. Germline V CDR1 and CDR2: LNHDA, SQIVND (reference sequence). This CDR3 contains 16 residues. Written as DNA, the CDR3 is TGTGCCAGTAGTTGGCGGCTAGCGGGAGACACCGGGGAGCTGTTTTTT. This sequence encodes CASSWRLAGDTGELFF. The full variable domain, with the rest looked up from reference TRBV19 and TRBJ2-2, is DGGITQSPKYLFRKEGQNVTLSCEQNLNHDAMYWYRQDPGQGLRLIYYSQIVNDFQKGDIAEGYSVSREKKESFPLTVTSAQKNPTAFYLCASSWRLAGDTGELFFGEGSRLTVL.

V is TRBV10-2 and J is TRBJ1-1; D is undetermined. The CDR3 has 14 amino acids. Trimming stripped 0 bases from V and 1 base from J, with 6 bases between. Germline values: CDR1 WSHSY, CDR2 SAAADI. The CDR3 DNA reads as TGCGCCAGCAGTGAGTCGAAGGGGAACACTGAAGCTTTCTTT. Its translation is CASSESKGNTEAFF.